The source of this TCR beta chain is a study of yellow fever vaccine responses in identical twins. Notes on the study in general: Twins reportedly showed a vaccine T cell response that seemed partly convergent and partly personalized.

MiXCR, applied by TCRdb to the RT-PCR reads, yields one record per CDR3 protein. The sample has about 2,800 distinct CDR3 sequences, 85% to 90% seen once. CDR3 size: 13 residues. CDR1 is SGHVS and CDR2 is FNYEAQ in the germline V gene. Trimming removed 2 bases from V and 6 bases from J, with 7 bases in between. Worth noting for this clonotype: Its antigen is unknown.

This TCR derives from a female donor who received the yellow fever vaccine. The rearrangement joins TRBV7-6 to TRBJ2-2; D is ambiguous. The sample was T cells from blood (PBMCs), unsorted or a sorted subset (not recorded which), taken before or after yellow fever vaccination (not recorded which). CDR3: CASSLLAPGELFF. CDR3 DNA: TGTGCCAGCAGCTTACTGGCGCCCGGGGAGCTGTTTTTT.